Listed below are T cell receptor beta chains from one sample, sequenced in a study of blood T cell repertoires in COVID-19. TCRdb keeps only in-frame clones here, not all; method: immunoSEQ multiplex PCR. The profile covers some 69,000 clones, with roughly 88% appearing a single time and 2.5% taken by the ten largest. Sequencing was done on a sample of peripheral blood. All receptors derive from a man older than 75 with active or convalescent COVID-19. Each CDR3 is given with its conserved first and last residue. Not every row has a clone size; where given, it reads once, few, many or a size class.

abundance	v_gene	j_gene	CDR3aa
.	TRBV2	TRBJ1-4	CASRSIGEKLFF
.	TRBV5-1	TRBJ2-7	CASSPLAGTSGTYEQYF
.	TRBV7-8	TRBJ2-3	CASSRGQGRGDTQYF
.	TRBV6-5	TRBJ1-5	CATTAQGHQPQHF
.	TRBV6-5	TRBJ2-5	CASIVGGGRETQYF
.	TRBV28	TRBJ2-1	CASSRTGQGYNEQFF
.	TRBV19	TRBJ2-7	CASREQGSHEQYF
once	TRBV18	TRBJ2-5	CASSPPGQPKETQYF
.	TRBV5-1	TRBJ2-5	CASSPGAWEETQYF
.	TRBV4-2	TRBJ1-6	CASSQGDRGHSPLHF
.	TRBV4-3	TRBJ2-1	CASSQVLGGAQFF
few	TRBV5-1	TRBJ2-5	CASSFGLETQYF
.	TRBV5-1	TRBJ2-3	CASSLVVTSGTDTQYF
once	TRBV6-4	TRBJ2-7	CATGQGGPYEQYF
.	TRBV27	TRBJ2-2	CASTSFGSGYTGELFF
.	TRBV19	TRBJ2-3	CASSIQTGSSTDTQYF
few	TRBV25-1	TRBJ1-3	CASSELGRSGNTIYF
.	TRBV7-2	TRBJ2-2	CATSQGASGTGELFF
few	TRBV6-2/TRBV6-3	TRBJ2-7	CASSYTSGPRGLEQYF
.	TRBV4-1	TRBJ1-6	CASSRVGATSNSPLHF
.	TRBV19	TRBJ2-2	CASSIEEHTGELFF
.	TRBV6-5	TRBJ2-7	CASSYSTSGITYEQYF
once	TRBV20-1	TRBJ2-7	CSAGTGYEQYF
.	TRBV5-1	TRBJ2-5	CASSQGQGQETQYF
few	TRBV28	TRBJ2-3	CASSLPPGGSTDTQYF
.	TRBV4-2	TRBJ1-1	CASSQVAGANTEAFF
.	TRBV5-4	TRBJ2-5	CASSLGGIQETQYF
.	TRBV7-9	TRBJ2-7	CASSLGPLRHYEQYF
.	TRBV6-2/TRBV6-3	TRBJ2-7	CASSFRTSGFDEQYF
.	TRBV6-5	TRBJ1-2	CASSFAGDGYTF
.	TRBV3-1/TRBV3-2	TRBJ1-2	CASSQVKGEGYTF
.	TRBV5-1	TRBJ2-7	CASSLITGSPYEQYF
.	TRBV7-9	TRBJ2-1	CVHRKYNEQFF
.	TRBV19	TRBJ2-3	CASSIRASGGVRADTQYF
.	TRBV6-5	TRBJ1-1	CASSYLGARQNTEAFF
.	TRBV11-2	TRBJ2-5	CASSLVVREGETQYF
few	TRBV4-3	TRBJ2-2	CASSQIRVSGELFF
once	TRBV5-4	TRBJ2-6	CASTVWAVGANVLTF
.	TRBV2	TRBJ2-2	CASSESVTPPGELFF
.	TRBV2	TRBJ1-1	CASPRGFSSATEAFF
.	TRBV28	TRBJ2-7	CASSLRDRGAYEQYF
.	TRBV28	TRBJ2-1	CASSFWSGGEQFF
few	TRBV10-3	TRBJ1-1	CAISAGTGETEAFF
.	TRBV19	TRBJ2-3	CASTGLAGAPDTQYF
.	TRBV6-5	TRBJ1-6	CASTWGTAYNSPLHF
.	TRBV5-5	TRBJ2-1	CASSRRGGGLNEQFF
.	TRBV2	TRBJ2-5	CASSEFSGRETQYF